This T cell receptor beta chain was identified during a study of a mutant IDH1 vaccine in newly diagnosed glioma. Regarding time point: baseline, week 1 (first vaccination visit). This sample's treatment: pre-vaccination baseline after standard-of-care therapy. Of note for this clone: No antigen is known for it.

CDR3 length: 13 amino acids. V was trimmed by 2 bases and J by 4 bases, leaving 9 bases between them. Germline assignment: CDR1 GTSNPN and CDR2 SVGIG (reference sequence). This table comes from immunoSEQ multiplex PCR, and its TCRdb copy is limited to in-frame clones, with some not included. The sample shows tens of thousands of clones, almost 85% of them seen only once. General observations from the study: Pseudoprogression showed no apparent link to changes in top peripheral T cell clonotypes.

The sample consisted of PBMCs, taken from a glioma patient treated with radiotherapy, temozolomide or both. This rearrangement joins TRBV30 to TRBJ1-5, with D unclear. The receptor comes from a young man with glioma. CDR3 region: CAWSKKGNQPQHF. The CDR3 DNA sequence: TGTGCCTGGAGTAAGAAAGGTAATCAGCCCCAGCATTTT.